This record concerns one TCR beta chain sequence. Its antigen is currently unknown. This record comes from a study of post-analysis software for immune sequencing data. Across the study: Included among the disease courses, which were recorded for the cohort, were relapsing-remitting, secondary progressive and progressive-relapsing multiple sclerosis. Notes on the study in general: A few TRBV segments occurring more often in patients than controls included TRBV5-6, TRBV5-1 and TRBV20-1. Versus controls, multiple sclerosis patients showed significantly lower diversity (normalized Chao1).

Germline trimming cut 6 bases from V and 2 bases from J; bases unmatched to any gene: 8. This CDR3 is 15 amino acids long. The library was made from cDNA and included unique molecular identifiers. Each batch of about 0.95 to 11 million T cells produced roughly 0.5 million cDNA molecules. One entry per CDR3 protein results from TCRdb running MiXCR on the PCR reads. The table has about 380,000 distinct CDR3 sequences, 30% to 45% seen once; the top ten hold around 15%. The specimen sequenced was blood. The chain is built from TRBV12-3 or TRBV12-4 and TRBJ2-7, with TRBD1 matching over 9 bases. The source of this sequence is a girl aged 5-17 years with multiple sclerosis. The chain's CDR3 is CASSLSRQGAYEQYF. The DNA of the CDR3 is TGTGCCAGCAGCCTAAGTCGACAGGGGGCCTACGAGCAGTACTTC.